Each of the 18 T cell receptor beta chains below was sequenced from the same sample in a study of shared clonotypes between healthy human individuals. Assay used: immunoSEQ multiplex PCR; TCRdb lists only in-frame clones, some missing. The data contain over 2,000,000 clones, around 93% of them singletons. It was CD45RO-negative cells, positively selected for CCR7, that made up naive CD8 cells, with terminally differentiated effector memory CD45RA+ cells excluded. Sample: naive CD8+ T cells from PBMCs. Receptors originate from a man aged 18 to 30 in good health. Some clones in this sample may be carry-over from other donors' samples.

The chain links TRBV5-6 to TRBJ2-2, with 9 nucleotides matching TRBD1. The CDR3 is 14 residues long. Per the germline V gene, CDR1 is SGHDT and CDR2 is YYEEEE. V was pared by 2 bases and J by 6 bases, with 2 bases of the junction left unmatched. CDR3 loop: CASSLTGGSGELFF. In nucleotides, the CDR3 is TGTGCCAGCAGCTTAACAGGGGGCTCCGGGGAGCTGTTTTTT.

In DNA, the CDR3 is TGTGCTAGCTCAGTCGGGGGCGCTCCAACCTACGAGCAGTACTTC. This encodes CASSVGGAPTYEQYF. This chain uses TRBV12-5 with TRBJ2-7, with D possibly being TRBD1 or TRBD2 (6 bases each). CDR1 and CDR2 from the germline V gene are LGHNT and FRNRAP. The CDR3 has 15 residues. Trimming left V 9 bases short and J 2 bases short, with 20 bases between.

The chain combines TRBV9 with TRBJ2-7; 9 positions match TRBD1. The germline V gene has CDR1 SGDLS and CDR2 YYNGEE. The V and J ends lost 4 bases and 0 bases, in that order; junction bases with no gene match: 20. CDR3 length equals 20 residues. CDR3 loop: CASSSSPGTGTLLSSYEQYF. DNA for the CDR3: TGTGCCAGCAGCTCCTCCCCCGGGACAGGGACTCTGTTGAGCTCCTACGAGCAGTACTTC.

The CDR3 reads CAWSSITKDGYGYTF. The DNA of the CDR3 is TGTGCCTGGAGTTCCATCACCAAAGATGGCTATGGCTACACCTTC. This rearrangement joins TRBV30 to TRBJ1-2; no firm D call. The CDR3 consists of 15 residues. CDR1 is GTSNPN and CDR2 is SVGIG in the germline V gene (reference sequence). V lost 2 bases and J 4 bases, leaving 17 bases between the germline ends. The full variable domain, in which reference TRBV30 and TRBJ1-2 provide the parts outside the CDR3, is SQTIHQWPATLVQPVGSPLSLECTVEGTSNPNLYWYRQAAGRGLQLLFYSVGIGQISSEVPQNLSASRPQDRQFILSSKKLLLSDSGFYLCAWSSITKDGYGYTFGSGTRLTVV.

CDR3 sequence: CASSLGRELTEAFF. CDR3 nucleotide sequence: TGTGCCAGCAGTTTAGGGAGGGAACTCACTGAAGCTTTCTTT. V and J are TRBV28 and TRBJ1-1, with D unclear. CDR1 MDHEN and CDR2 SYDVKM come from the germline V gene. The V and J ends lost 2 bases and 4 bases respectively, with 11 bases between them. CDR3 length: 14 amino acids.

The chain links TRBV5-1 to TRBJ2-7; 8 bases fit TRBD2. The V segment lost 5 bases and the J segment 0 bases; nucleotides outside the gene matches: 4. This CDR3 is built from 14 residues. The germline V gene encodes CDR1 SGHRS and CDR2 YFSETQ. CDR3 coding DNA: TGCGCCAGCAGACCAAGCGGGGGCTCCTACGAGCAGTACTTC. Its translation: CASRPSGGSYEQYF.

Points on this clone: In the same sample, other DNA sequences code for this CDR3. The chain links TRBV28 to TRBJ2-7; D is unresolved. CDR3 size: 12 residues. Looked up from germline, CDR1 is MDHEN and CDR2 is SYDVKM. Trimming pared 3 bases from V and 1 base from J, leaving 4 bases between. The CDR3 region is CASSLSSYEQYF. CDR3 sequence (DNA): TGTGCCAGCAGTTTGAGTTCCTACGAGCAGTACTTC. Full variable domain (rest looked up from reference TRBV28 and TRBJ2-7): DVKVTQSSRYLVKRTGEKVFLECVQDMDHENMFWYRQDPGLGLRLIYFSYDVKMKEKGDIPEGYSVSREKKERFSLILESASTNQTSMYLCASSLSSYEQYFGPGTRLTVT.

The chain recombines TRBV4-3 with TRBJ1-4; 8 positions match TRBD1. V lost 4 bases to trimming and J lost 1 base; unmatched junction nucleotides: 2. This CDR3 spans 15 amino acids. From germline, CDR1 is LGHNA and CDR2 YSLEER. As DNA, the CDR3 is TGCGCCAGCAGCCGCGGACAGGGAACTAATGAAAAACTGTTTTTT. Amino acid sequence: CASSRGQGTNEKLFF.

This sequence joins TRBV7-9 and TRBJ2-1, with D hard to call. CDR3 length equals 13 residues. The germline V and J ends were trimmed by 3 bases and 7 bases, with 10 bases remaining between them. CDR1 and CDR2 (germline): SEHNR, FQNEAQ (reference sequence). This chain's CDR3 is CASSFALRNEQFF. In nucleotides, the CDR3 is TGTGCCAGCAGCTTTGCCCTCAGGAATGAGCAGTTCTTC.

The V and J genes are TRBV14 and TRBJ2-7; D gene ambiguous. V was trimmed by 1 base and J by 5 bases, leaving 18 bases between them. Germline CDR1 reads SGHDN; CDR2 reads FVKESK. The CDR3 runs 16 residues. CDR3 nucleotide sequence: TGTGCCAGCAGCCAAGGCCTCTGGTCGTCCGTCCACGAGCAGTACTTC. This codes for CASSQGLWSSVHEQYF.

The chain carries TRBV7-9 and TRBJ2-2, with 7 nucleotides matching TRBD1. The CDR3 is made up of 15 amino acids. Germline CDR1 SEHNR, CDR2 FQNEAQ (reference sequence). The V and J ends lost 3 bases and 4 bases, in that order; junction bases with no gene match: 5. The CDR3, as DNA: TGTGCCAGCAGCTTCCCTGACAGGGCCACCGGGGAGCTGTTTTTT. The encoded protein is CASSFPDRATGELFF.

Of note for this clone: In the same sample, other DNA sequences code for this CDR3. V and J are TRBV27 and TRBJ2-7; D is undetermined. The CDR3 loop spans 14 amino acids. Germline V gene lookup returns CDR1 MNHEY and CDR2 SMNVEV (reference sequence). Trimming left V 3 bases short and J 0 bases short, with 9 bases between. The CDR3: CASSFGGPSYEQYF. The CDR3 DNA reads TGTGCCAGCAGTTTTGGTGGCCCCTCCTACGAGCAGTACTTC.

The chain couples TRBV6-9 to TRBJ2-3; 8 bases align to TRBD2. With V trimmed by 4 bases and J by 1 base, 7 bases remained unmatched. This CDR3 contains 16 residues. Germline lookup yields CDR1 MNHGY and CDR2 SVAAGI. CDR3 sequence reads: CASSFTGGEGTDTQYF. The CDR3 nucleotides are TGTGCCAGCAGTTTCACGGGAGGGGAGGGCACAGATACGCAGTATTTT.

Regarding this clone: The same CDR3 also results from other DNA sequences found in this sample. This chain links TRBV27 with TRBJ2-1, with D unresolved. The germline V gene encodes CDR1 MNHEY and CDR2 SMNVEV (reference sequence). CDR3 length: 13 amino acids. V dropped 6 bases and J dropped 0 bases, with 6 bases sitting between them. CDR3 sequence (DNA): TGTGCCAGCAGCCCGGGCTCCTACAATGAGCAGTTCTTC. This encodes CASSPGSYNEQFF.

V usage is TRBV14 and J usage is TRBJ2-7; TRBD1 aligns across 7 bases. Trimming cost V 0 bases and J 3 bases; bases outside gene matches: 2. The germline V gene encodes CDR1 SGHDN and CDR2 FVKESK. The CDR3 totals 14 residues. The CDR3 DNA follows: TGTGCCAGCAGCCAAGATAACAGGGGCTACGAGCAGTACTTC. This translates into CASSQDNRGYEQYF.

J is TRBJ2-1 and V is TRBV7-9; 9 nucleotides align to TRBD2. The CDR3 loop spans 16 amino acids. The germline V gene has CDR1 SEHNR and CDR2 FQNEAQ (reference sequence). J lost 1 base, V lost 1 base, and 2 bases had no gene match. The CDR3 here is CASSLVSGRSYNEQFF. The CDR3 bases are TGTGCCAGCAGCTTAGTGAGCGGGAGGTCCTACAATGAGCAGTTCTTC.

The chain links TRBV7-9 to TRBJ1-4; maybe TRBD1 (5 bases). Germline V gene sequence: CDR1 SEHNR, CDR2 FQNEAQ (reference sequence). Trimming shortened V by 5 bases and J by 8 bases, and 18 bases separated the two germline ends. This CDR3 contains 15 residues. The CDR3 DNA reads as TGTGCCAGCAGCCAAACGGGTTATAGGGGCGAAAAACTGTTTTTT. Its translation is CASSQTGYRGEKLFF.

The chain combines TRBV5-6 with TRBJ2-7, with a possible D match to TRBD2 (7 bases). From germline, CDR1 is SGHDT and CDR2 YYEEEE. The V and J ends lost 4 bases and 5 bases respectively, with 16 bases between them. The CDR3 length is 14 residues. Here the CDR3 reads CASSISGGHDEQYF. The DNA for the CDR3 is TGTGCCAGCAGCATCTCGGGGGGCCACGACGAGCAGTACTTC.